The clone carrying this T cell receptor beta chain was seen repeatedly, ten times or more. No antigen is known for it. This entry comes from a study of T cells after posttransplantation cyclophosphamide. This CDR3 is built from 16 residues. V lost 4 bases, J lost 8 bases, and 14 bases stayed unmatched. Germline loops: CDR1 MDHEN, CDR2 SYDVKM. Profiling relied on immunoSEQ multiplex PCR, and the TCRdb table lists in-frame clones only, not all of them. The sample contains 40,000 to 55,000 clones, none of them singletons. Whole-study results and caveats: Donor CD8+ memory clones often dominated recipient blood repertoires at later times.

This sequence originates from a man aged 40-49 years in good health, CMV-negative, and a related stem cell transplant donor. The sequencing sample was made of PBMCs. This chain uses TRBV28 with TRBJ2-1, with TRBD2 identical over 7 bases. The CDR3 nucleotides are TGTGCCAGCAGTTCCCGCCCGACTAGCCTGGGCGATGAGCAGTTCTTC. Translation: CASSSRPTSLGDEQFF.